Sequencing of this TCR beta chain was carried out in a study of CD8 T cells in Susac syndrome. Reverse transcription of roughly 0.45 to 1 ug RNA was performed with random hexamers. From the immunoSEQ multiplex PCR reads, TCRdb called clonotypes with MiXCR, one entry per CDR3 protein. Here the sample spans 80,000 to 90,000 distinct CDR3 sequences, around 93% being singletons. Germline trimming cut 3 bases from V and 2 bases from J; bases unmatched to any gene: 11. CDR1 and CDR2 (germline): SGDLS, YYNGEE. This CDR3 region has 18 residues. Source material: CD8+ T cells from PBMCs. V gene TRBV9 combines with J gene TRBJ2-5, with 12 bases aligning to TRBD2. This clonotype originated in a human donor with Susac syndrome. The CDR3 loop is CASSEGSSGRVGQETQYF. As DNA, the CDR3 is TGTGCCAGCAGCGAGGGGTCTAGCGGGAGGGTCGGGCAAGAGACCCAGTACTTC.